This T cell receptor (beta chain) was recovered during a study of OX40 agonist ivuxolimab in advanced cancers. CDR3 length: 18 residues. V shed 0 bases and J shed 2 bases, with 17 bases lying between them. Germline loops: CDR1 MNHNS, CDR2 SASEGT. Using immunoSEQ multiplex PCR, the repertoire was profiled, and TCRdb retains in-frame clones only, with some absent. The data hold about 94,000 clones, with roughly 84% observed a single time. The clonotype was recovered from an adult with an advanced solid tumor such as melanoma, head and neck, liver or kidney cancer. This material consisted of CD4+ or CD8+ T cells sorted from blood, taken in a trial of the OX40 agonist ivuxolimab. V and J are TRBV6-1 and TRBJ1-5, with no clear D. This CDR3 is CASSEAREGWMGNQPQHF. CDR3 nucleotide sequence: TGTGCCAGCAGTGAAGCTAGGGAAGGGTGGATGGGCAATCAGCCCCAGCATTTT.